This T cell receptor beta chain was sequenced during a study of spatial heterogeneity in lung cancer. Study-wide results and limits: Expanded alpha and beta TCR counts within tumors tracked tumor mutation counts.

TCRdb redid the calling of the 5' RACE reads with MiXCR, one entry per CDR3 protein. The table has about 27,000 distinct CDR3 sequences, around 7.5% seen once; the top ten hold roughly 22%. This clonotype was picked up many times. Its target is not known. Germline V gene sequence: CDR1 DFQATT, CDR2 SNEGSKA (reference sequence). Trimming removed 3 bases from V and 0 bases from J, with 8 bases in between. This CDR3 is 13 amino acids long. The time point: sample taken at primary tumor resection. The sequence was collected from a male donor with early-stage non-small cell lung cancer. The chain employs TRBV20-1 and TRBJ1-1; a possible D gene is TRBD1 (6 bases). This specimen was lung tumor tissue, taken at surgery. CDR3 DNA sequence: TGCAGTGCTAGGCGGGGGCTGAACACTGAAGCTTTCTTT. It encodes CSARRGLNTEAFF.